Listed here is a single TCR beta chain. Its antigen remains unknown. TCRbeta library preparation incorporated unique molecular identifiers. TCRdb re-called the PCR reads through MiXCR, storing one row per CDR3 protein. The sample consists of 300,000 or so distinct CDR3 sequences, more than 20% of them appearing once. The source of the sample is a study of T-cell reconstitution after alpha-beta-depleted transplantation in children. Whole-study results and caveats: Some patients showed high day-60 TCRbeta diversity, which derived from surviving recipient T cells and thymic progenitors. After transplant, at about two months, alpha-beta T cells were reportedly derived from several hundred expanded graft clones. Counts and diversity of T cells one year after transplant came mostly from newly produced T cells.

CDR1 is MGHRA and CDR2 is YSYEKL in the germline V gene. The CDR3 runs to 17 residues. The junction had 10 bases not matched to a gene; V was cut back by 1 base and J by 8 bases. The receptor was isolated from a male patient between 5 and 17 years old who had a stem cell transplant for acute lymphoblastic leukemia, so the T cells may come from the graft donor. The rearrangement links TRBV4-1 to TRBJ2-2, with 10 bases fitting TRBD2. Sequencing was performed on PBMCs, mostly from graft donor cells, taken 180 days after TCRalphabeta/CD19-depleted stem cell transplant. CDR3: CASSQVSLAGWSGELFF. CDR3 coding DNA: TGCGCCAGCAGCCAAGTGTCACTAGCGGGATGGTCGGGGGAGCTGTTTTTT.